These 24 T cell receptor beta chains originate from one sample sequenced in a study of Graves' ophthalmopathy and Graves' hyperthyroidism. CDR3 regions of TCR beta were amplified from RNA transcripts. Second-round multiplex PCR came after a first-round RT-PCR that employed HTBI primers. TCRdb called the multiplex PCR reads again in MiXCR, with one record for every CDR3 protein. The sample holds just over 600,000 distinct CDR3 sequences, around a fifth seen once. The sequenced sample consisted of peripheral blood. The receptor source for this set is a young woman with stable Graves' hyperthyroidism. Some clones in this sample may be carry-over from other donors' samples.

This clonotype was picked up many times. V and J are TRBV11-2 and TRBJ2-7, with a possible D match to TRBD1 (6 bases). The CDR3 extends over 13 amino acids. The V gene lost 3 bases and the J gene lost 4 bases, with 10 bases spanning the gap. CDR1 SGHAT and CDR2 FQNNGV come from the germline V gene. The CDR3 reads CASSFTQGYEQYF. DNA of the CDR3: TGTGCCAGCAGCTTTACGCAGGGGTACGAGCAGTACTTC. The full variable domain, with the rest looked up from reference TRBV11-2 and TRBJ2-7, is EAGVAQSPRYKIIEKRQSVAFWCNPISGHATLYWYQQILGQGPKLLIQFQNNGVVDDSQLPKDRFSAERLKGVDSTLKIQPAKLEDSAVYLCASSFTQGYEQYFGPGTRLTVT.

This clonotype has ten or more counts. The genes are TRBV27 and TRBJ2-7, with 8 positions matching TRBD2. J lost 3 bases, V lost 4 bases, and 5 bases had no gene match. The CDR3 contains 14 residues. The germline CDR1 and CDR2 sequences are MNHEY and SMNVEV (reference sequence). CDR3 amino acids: CASSSGTRVYEQYF. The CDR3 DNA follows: TGTGCCAGCAGTTCCGGGACTAGGGTCTACGAGCAGTACTTC.

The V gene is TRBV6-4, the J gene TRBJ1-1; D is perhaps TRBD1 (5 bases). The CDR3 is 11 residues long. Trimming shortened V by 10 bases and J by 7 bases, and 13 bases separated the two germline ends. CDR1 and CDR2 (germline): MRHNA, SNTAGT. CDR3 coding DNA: TGTGCCACCATTCCGGGGGATGAAGCTTTCTTT. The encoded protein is CATIPGDEAFF.

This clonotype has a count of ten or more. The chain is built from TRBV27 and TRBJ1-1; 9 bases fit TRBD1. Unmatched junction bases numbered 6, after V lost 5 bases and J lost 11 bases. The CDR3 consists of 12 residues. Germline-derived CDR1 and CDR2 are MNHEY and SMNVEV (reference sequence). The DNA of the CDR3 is TGTGCCAGCAGTCCGGGACAGGGATTGGCTTTCTTT. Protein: CASSPGQGLAFF.

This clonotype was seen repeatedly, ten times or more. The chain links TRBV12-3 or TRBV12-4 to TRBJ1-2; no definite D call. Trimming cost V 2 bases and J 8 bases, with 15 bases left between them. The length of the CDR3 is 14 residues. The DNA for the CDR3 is TGTGCCAGCAGTTTAAACCAGGAAATTGGGGGCTACACCTTC. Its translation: CASSLNQEIGGYTF.

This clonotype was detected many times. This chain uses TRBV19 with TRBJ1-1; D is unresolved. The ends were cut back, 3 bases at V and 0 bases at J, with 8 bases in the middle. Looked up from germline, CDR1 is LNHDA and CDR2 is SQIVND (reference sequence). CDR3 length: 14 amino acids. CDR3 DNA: TGTGCCAGTAGTATCGTGCGCGTGAACACTGAAGCTTTCTTT. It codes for CASSIVRVNTEAFF.

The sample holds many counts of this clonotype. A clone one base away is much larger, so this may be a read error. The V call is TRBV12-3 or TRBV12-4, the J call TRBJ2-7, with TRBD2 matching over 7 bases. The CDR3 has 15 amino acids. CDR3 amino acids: CASSSWTSYSCEQYF. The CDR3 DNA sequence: TGTGCCAGCAGTTCCTGGACTAGTTACTCCTGCGAGCAGTACTTC.

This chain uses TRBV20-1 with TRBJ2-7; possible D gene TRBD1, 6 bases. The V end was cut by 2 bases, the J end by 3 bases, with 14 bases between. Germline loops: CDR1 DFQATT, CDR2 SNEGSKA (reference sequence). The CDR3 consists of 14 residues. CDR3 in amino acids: CSARKTGDFYEQYF. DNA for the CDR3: TGCAGTGCTAGAAAGACAGGTGACTTCTACGAGCAGTACTTC.

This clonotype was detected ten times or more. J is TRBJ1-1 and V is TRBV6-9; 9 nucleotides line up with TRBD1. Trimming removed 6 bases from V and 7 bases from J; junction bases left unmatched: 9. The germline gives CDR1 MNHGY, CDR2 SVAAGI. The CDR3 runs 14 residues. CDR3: CASRRYRQGDEAFF. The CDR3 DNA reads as TGTGCCAGCAGGCGATACAGACAGGGGGATGAAGCTTTCTTT.

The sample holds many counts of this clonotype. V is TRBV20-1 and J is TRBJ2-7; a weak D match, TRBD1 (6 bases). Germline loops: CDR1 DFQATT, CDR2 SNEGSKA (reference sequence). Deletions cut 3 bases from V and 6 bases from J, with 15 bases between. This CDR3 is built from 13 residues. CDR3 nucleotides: TGCAGTGCTAGCCCATTCCAGGGGACCGAGCAGTACTTC. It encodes CSASPFQGTEQYF.

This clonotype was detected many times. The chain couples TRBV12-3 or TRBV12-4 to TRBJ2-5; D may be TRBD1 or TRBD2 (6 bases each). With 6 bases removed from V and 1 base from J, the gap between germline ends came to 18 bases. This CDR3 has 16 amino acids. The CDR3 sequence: CASSWGADQPQETQYF. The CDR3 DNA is TGTGCCAGCAGCTGGGGGGCAGACCAGCCCCAAGAGACCCAGTACTTC.

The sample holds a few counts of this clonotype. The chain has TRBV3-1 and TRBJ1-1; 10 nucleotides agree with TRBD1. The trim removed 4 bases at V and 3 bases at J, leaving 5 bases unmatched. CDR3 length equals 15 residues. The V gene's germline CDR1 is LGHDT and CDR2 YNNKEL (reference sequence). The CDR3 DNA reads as TGTGCCAGCAGCCCCAGGGACAGGGGACACACTGAAGCTTTCTTT. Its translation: CASSPRDRGHTEAFF.

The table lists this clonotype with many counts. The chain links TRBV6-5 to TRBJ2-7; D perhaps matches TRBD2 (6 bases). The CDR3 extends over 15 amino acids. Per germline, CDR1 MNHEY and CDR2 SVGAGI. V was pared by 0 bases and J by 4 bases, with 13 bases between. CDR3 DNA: TGTGCCAGCAGTTACTCGTCCAGCGGGTCTTACGAGCAGTACTTC. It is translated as CASSYSSSGSYEQYF.

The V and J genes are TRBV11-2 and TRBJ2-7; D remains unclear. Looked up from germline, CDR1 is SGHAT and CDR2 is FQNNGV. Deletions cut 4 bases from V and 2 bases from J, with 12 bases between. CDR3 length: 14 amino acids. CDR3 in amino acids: CASSSPQSAYEQYF. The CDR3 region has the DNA TGTGCCAGCAGCTCACCTCAAAGTGCCTACGAGCAGTACTTC.

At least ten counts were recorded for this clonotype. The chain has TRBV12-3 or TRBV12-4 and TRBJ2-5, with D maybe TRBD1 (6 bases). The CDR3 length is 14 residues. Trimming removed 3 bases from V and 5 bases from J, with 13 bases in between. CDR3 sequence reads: CASSFQGSSETQYF. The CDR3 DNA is TGTGCCAGCAGTTTTCAGGGGTCCAGTGAGACCCAGTACTTC.

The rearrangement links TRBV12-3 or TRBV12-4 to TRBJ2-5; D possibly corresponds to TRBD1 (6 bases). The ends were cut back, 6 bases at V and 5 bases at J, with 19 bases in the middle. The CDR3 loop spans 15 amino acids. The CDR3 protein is CASSVTGLGAETQYF. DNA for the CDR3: TGTGCCAGCAGCGTAACAGGGTTAGGAGCGGAGACCCAGTACTTC.

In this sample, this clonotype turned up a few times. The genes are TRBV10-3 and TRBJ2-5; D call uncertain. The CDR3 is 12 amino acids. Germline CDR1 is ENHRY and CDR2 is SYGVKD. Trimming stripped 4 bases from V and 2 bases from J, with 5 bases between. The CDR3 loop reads CAISGGQETQYF. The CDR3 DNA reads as TGTGCCATCAGTGGGGGTCAAGAGACCCAGTACTTC.

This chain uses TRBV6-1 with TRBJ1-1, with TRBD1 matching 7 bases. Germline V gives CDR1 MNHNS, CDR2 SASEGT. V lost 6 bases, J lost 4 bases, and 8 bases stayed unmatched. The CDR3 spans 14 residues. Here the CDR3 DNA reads TGTGCCAGCAGGAGGGGACAGCTCTTCACTGAAGCTTTCTTT. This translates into CASRRGQLFTEAFF.

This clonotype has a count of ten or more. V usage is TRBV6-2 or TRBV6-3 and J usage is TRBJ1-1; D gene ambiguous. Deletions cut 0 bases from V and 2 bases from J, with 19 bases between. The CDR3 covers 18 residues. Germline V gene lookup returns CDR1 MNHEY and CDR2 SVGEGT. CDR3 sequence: CASSYSKPVPGANTEAFF. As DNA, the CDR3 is TGTGCCAGCAGTTACTCGAAACCTGTTCCGGGAGCAAACACTGAAGCTTTCTTT.

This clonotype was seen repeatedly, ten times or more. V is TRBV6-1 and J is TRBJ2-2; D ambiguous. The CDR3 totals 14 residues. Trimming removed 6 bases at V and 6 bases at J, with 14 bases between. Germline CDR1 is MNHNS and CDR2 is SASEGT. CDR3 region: CASRRPQAAGELFF. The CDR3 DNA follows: TGTGCCAGCAGACGACCCCAGGCAGCCGGGGAGCTGTTTTTT.

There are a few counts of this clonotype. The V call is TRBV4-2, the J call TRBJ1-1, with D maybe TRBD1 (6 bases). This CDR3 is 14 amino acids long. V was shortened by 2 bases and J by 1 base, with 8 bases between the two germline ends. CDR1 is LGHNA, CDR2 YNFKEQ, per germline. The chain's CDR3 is CASSQQTGNTEAFF. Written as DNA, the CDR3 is TGTGCCAGCAGCCAACAGACAGGGAACACTGAAGCTTTCTTT.

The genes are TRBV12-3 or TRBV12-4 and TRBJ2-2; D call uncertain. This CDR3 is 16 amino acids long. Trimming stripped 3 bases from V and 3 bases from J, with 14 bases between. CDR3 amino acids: CASSFPLTRDTGELFF. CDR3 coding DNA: TGTGCCAGCAGTTTCCCCCTGACAAGGGACACCGGGGAGCTGTTTTTT.

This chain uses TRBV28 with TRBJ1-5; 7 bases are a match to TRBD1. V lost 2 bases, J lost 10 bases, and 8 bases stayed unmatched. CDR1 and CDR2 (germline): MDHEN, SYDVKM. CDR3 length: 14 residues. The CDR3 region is CASSLRQGLRPQHF. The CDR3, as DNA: TGTGCCAGCAGTTTACGACAGGGACTCCGCCCCCAGCATTTT.

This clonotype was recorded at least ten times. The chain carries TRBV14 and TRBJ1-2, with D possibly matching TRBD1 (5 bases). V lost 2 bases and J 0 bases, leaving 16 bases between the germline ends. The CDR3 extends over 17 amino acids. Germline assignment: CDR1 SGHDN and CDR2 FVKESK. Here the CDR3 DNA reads TGTGCCAGCAGCCAAAAGAGCCAGGGTTGGGCTAACTATGGCTACACCTTC. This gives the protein CASSQKSQGWANYGYTF.